The next 21 T cell receptor beta chains were all read from a single sample in a study of early T cells in non-severe SARS-CoV-2 infection. TCRdb fed the 5' RACE reads into MiXCR, producing one record per CDR3 protein. The top ten hold approximately 1.2% of the sample, which has tens of thousands of distinct CDR3 sequences, 9.5% to 15% seen once. The specimen was whole blood, collected at baseline. The receptor source for this set is an adult who was a healthcare worker with PCR-confirmed SARS-CoV-2 infection or an uninfected control (not recorded which). The donor label of this sample is uncertain.

The chain uses TRBV5-1 and TRBJ2-5; D might be TRBD2 (6 bases). Trimming cost V 1 base and J 4 bases, with 17 bases left between them. Germline-derived CDR1 and CDR2 are SGHRS and YFSETQ. This CDR3 has 16 amino acids. CDR3 loop: CASSLPQGLRGETQYF. As DNA, the CDR3 is TGCGCCAGCAGCTTGCCCCAAGGCCTGCGGGGAGAGACCCAGTACTTC. The whole variable domain, remainder taken from reference TRBV5-1 and TRBJ2-5, is KAGVTQTPRYLIKTRGQQVTLSCSPISGHRSVSWYQQTPGQGLQFLFEYFSETQRNKGNFPGRFSGRQFSNSRSEMNVSTLELGDSALYLCASSLPQGLRGETQYFGPGTRLLVL.

CDR3 region: CAISESASGVTDTQYF. Written as DNA, the CDR3 is TGTGCCATCAGTGAGTCGGCTAGCGGGGTCACAGATACGCAGTATTTT. The chain links TRBV10-3 to TRBJ2-3; 9 positions agree with TRBD2. V shed 0 bases and J 2 bases; nucleotides not matched to a gene: 3. The CDR3 is 16 amino acids. Germline-derived CDR1 and CDR2 are ENHRY and SYGVKD.

As to this clonotype: This may be a read error, as it is one base from a much larger clone. This chain uses TRBV18 with TRBJ1-1, with unresolved D. The CDR3 consists of 14 residues. The ends were cut back, 4 bases at V and 2 bases at J, with 11 bases in the middle. Germline CDR1 is KGHSH and CDR2 is LQKENI. The CDR3 loop is CASSLAVANTEAFF. The CDR3, as DNA: TGTGCCAGCTCACTCGCGGTGGCTAACACTGAAGCTTTCTTT.

This clonotype has only a few counts. The CDR3 here is CASSSPGQATRAFF. DNA for the CDR3: TGTGCCAGCAGTTCACCCGGACAGGCCACCCGAGCTTTCTTT. J is TRBJ1-1 and V is TRBV12-3 or TRBV12-4, with 7 bases identical to TRBD1. V lost 4 bases to trimming and J lost 10 bases; unmatched junction nucleotides: 12. The CDR3 spans 14 residues.

Only a few counts were recorded for this clonotype. The V call is TRBV28, the J call TRBJ1-2; perhaps TRBD1 as D (6 bases). Trimming removed 9 bases from V and 4 bases from J, with 12 bases in between. Germline V lookup: CDR1 MDHEN, CDR2 SYDVKM. The CDR3 is 12 residues long. The DNA for the CDR3 is TGTGCCAGTTGGACAGCCCTCTATGGCTACACCTTC. Translated, it gives CASWTALYGYTF.

This clonotype appeared many times. This chain links TRBV5-1 with TRBJ2-1, with TRBD2 matching 11 bases. This CDR3 contains 16 residues. Per germline, CDR1 SGHRS and CDR2 YFSETQ. Trimming removed 0 bases from V and 4 bases from J; junction bases left unmatched: 3. Written as DNA, the CDR3 is TGCGCCAGCAGCTTGGAAGGGACTAGCGGTTACAATGAGCAGTTCTTC. It translates to CASSLEGTSGYNEQFF.

V usage is TRBV5-6 and J usage is TRBJ2-5; no firm D call. The ends were cut back, 2 bases at V and 1 base at J, with 12 bases in the middle. The CDR3 has 15 residues. Germline CDR1 is SGHDT and CDR2 is YYEEEE. CDR3 nucleotides: TGTGCCAGCAGCTTCCGGCGGATCTCCCAAGAGACCCAGTACTTC. This translates into CASSFRRISQETQYF.

This clonotype was counted between two and nine times. The V call is TRBV18, the J call TRBJ1-1; the D is unclear. V was clipped by 2 bases and J by 3 bases, with 7 bases between them. The germline gives CDR1 KGHSH, CDR2 LQKENI. This CDR3 has 13 residues. The CDR3 here is CASSPTSHTEAFF. As DNA, the CDR3 is TGTGCCAGCTCACCAACCTCTCACACTGAAGCTTTCTTT.

This CDR3 reads CASSQDSSQPQHF. The CDR3, as DNA: TGCGCCAGCAGCCAAGATTCTAGCCAGCCCCAGCATTTT. The chain employs TRBV4-1 and TRBJ1-5; D is unclear. Germline CDR1 reads MGHRA; CDR2 reads YSYEKL. V dropped 0 bases and J dropped 7 bases, with 7 bases sitting between them. There are 13 residues in the CDR3.

At least ten counts were recorded for this clonotype. This sequence joins TRBV7-7 and TRBJ2-5; D not resolved. V dropped 1 base and J dropped 0 bases, with 3 bases sitting between them. The CDR3 is 13 amino acids. Germline CDR1 SSHAT, CDR2 FNYEAQ (reference sequence). In DNA, the CDR3 is TGTGCCAGCAGCTTAGGACACCAAGAGACCCAGTACTTC. This gives the protein CASSLGHQETQYF.

There are a few counts of this clonotype. J is TRBJ2-5 and V is TRBV12-3 or TRBV12-4; D unclear. V lost 6 bases and J 2 bases, leaving 10 bases between the germline ends. The CDR3 has 13 amino acids. CDR3 coding DNA: TGTGCCAGCAGCTCCCAGATTCAAGAGACCCAGTACTTC. This translates into CASSSQIQETQYF.

This clonotype was detected only a few times. The chain has TRBV20-1 and TRBJ1-6; 9 bases align to TRBD1. This CDR3 comprises 15 residues. Germline CDR1 and CDR2: DFQATT and SNEGSKA (reference sequence). V dropped 0 bases and J dropped 7; count of bases not matched to a gene: 4. For the CDR3, the DNA is TGCAGTGCTAGAGAAGGGACAGGGTCGAATTCACCCCTCCACTTT. Protein product: CSAREGTGSNSPLHF.

This clonotype came up a few times. This CDR3 reads CASSRTGPNSPLHF. In nucleotides, the CDR3 is TGTGCCAGCAGTCGGACAGGGCCGAATTCACCCCTCCACTTT. This chain links TRBV6-6 with TRBJ1-6; 8 bases map to TRBD1. Germline trimming cut 5 bases from V and 7 bases from J; bases unmatched to any gene: 4. The length of the CDR3 is 14 residues. Per germline, CDR1 MNHNY and CDR2 SVGAGI (reference sequence).

CDR3 region: CASSLQTGASSTDTQYF. The CDR3 DNA reads TGTGCCAGCAGCCTCCAGACAGGGGCTAGTAGCACAGATACGCAGTATTTT. The rearrangement joins TRBV9 to TRBJ2-3; TRBD1 matches 8 bases. CDR3 size: 17 residues. Germline V gene lookup returns CDR1 SGDLS and CDR2 YYNGEE. V shed 4 bases, J shed 0 bases, and the junction held 10 bases outside the gene matches.

This clonotype was found many times. The J gene is TRBJ2-1, the V gene TRBV7-3; D unclear. The CDR3 consists of 13 residues. V lost 4 bases, J lost 3 bases, and 7 bases lay in between. Germline CDR1 reads SGHTA; CDR2 reads FQGTGA. CDR3 in DNA: TGTGCCAGCAGCTCGGACGTCTACAATGAGCAGTTCTTC. Its translation: CASSSDVYNEQFF.

The table lists this clonotype with many counts. The chain recombines TRBV6-5 with TRBJ2-1, with 14 bases fitting TRBD2. The junction had 5 bases not matched to a gene; V was cut back by 5 bases and J by 8 bases. CDR3 size: 15 residues. Germline assignment: CDR1 MNHEY and CDR2 SVGAGI. The CDR3, as DNA: TGTGCCAGCAGTCCGACTAGCGGGGGGGCCCATGAGCAGTTCTTC. It yields the protein CASSPTSGGAHEQFF.

This chain uses TRBV2 with TRBJ2-5; D is perhaps TRBD1 or TRBD2 (5 bases each). The germline V and J ends were trimmed by 0 bases and 2 bases, with 13 bases remaining between them. Germline CDR1 is SNHLY and CDR2 is FYNNEI. The CDR3 consists of 16 residues. The CDR3 loop is CASSEARGRNQETQYF. The DNA for the CDR3 is TGTGCCAGCAGTGAAGCGAGGGGCAGGAATCAAGAGACCCAGTACTTC.

At least ten counts were recorded for this clonotype. The chain employs TRBV9 and TRBJ1-2; D unclear. Germline V gives CDR1 SGDLS, CDR2 YYNGEE. The CDR3 runs to 15 residues. Trimming took off 3 bases at V and 8 bases at J, with 20 bases between the two ends. CDR3 sequence reads: CASSARSSSFPGYTF. Here the CDR3 DNA reads TGTGCCAGCAGCGCCCGCAGTTCGAGCTTTCCAGGCTACACCTTC.

J is TRBJ2-5 and V is TRBV29-1; D unclear. The germline V gene encodes CDR1 SQVTM and CDR2 ANQGSEA. V was clipped by 7 bases and J by 2 bases, with 14 bases between them. This CDR3 contains 13 residues. CDR3 coding DNA: TGCAGCGCCCAGGTTCAGGCTCAAGAGACCCAGTACTTC. Protein sequence: CSAQVQAQETQYF.

This clonotype was found a few times. The chain recombines TRBV4-2 with TRBJ1-2; 7 bases match TRBD1. The CDR3 extends over 17 amino acids. V shed 0 bases and J 4 bases; nucleotides not matched to a gene: 11. In germline, CDR1 is LGHNA, CDR2 YNFKEQ. The CDR3 here is CASSQDLTGELGYGYTF. The CDR3 bases are TGTGCCAGCAGCCAAGATCTAACAGGGGAATTAGGCTATGGCTACACCTTC.

This clonotype was counted many times. The chain couples TRBV6-2 or TRBV6-3 to TRBJ2-7; TRBD1 matches 7 bases. CDR3 length: 13 amino acids. CDR1 MNHEY and CDR2 SVGEGT come from the germline V gene. V shed 5 bases and J 3 bases; nucleotides not matched to a gene: 4. CDR3 in DNA: TGTGCCAGCAGTAAACGACAGGGCTACGAGCAGTACGTC. Encoded protein: CASSKRQGYEQYV.